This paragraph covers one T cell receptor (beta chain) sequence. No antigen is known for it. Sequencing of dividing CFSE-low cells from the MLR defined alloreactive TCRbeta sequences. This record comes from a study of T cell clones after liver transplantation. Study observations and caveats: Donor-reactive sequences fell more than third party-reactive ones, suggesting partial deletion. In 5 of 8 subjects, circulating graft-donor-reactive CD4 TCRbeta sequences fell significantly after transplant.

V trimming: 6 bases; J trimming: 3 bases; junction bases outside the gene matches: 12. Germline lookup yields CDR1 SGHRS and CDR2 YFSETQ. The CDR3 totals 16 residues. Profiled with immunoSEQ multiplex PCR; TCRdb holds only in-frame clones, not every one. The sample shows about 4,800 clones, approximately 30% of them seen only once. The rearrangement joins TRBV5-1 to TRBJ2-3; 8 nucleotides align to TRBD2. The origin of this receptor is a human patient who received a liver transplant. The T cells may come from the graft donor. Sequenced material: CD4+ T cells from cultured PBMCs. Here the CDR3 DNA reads TGCGCCAGCACCCCAGGAAATAGCGGGATAACAGATACGCAGTATTTT. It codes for CASTPGNSGITDTQYF.